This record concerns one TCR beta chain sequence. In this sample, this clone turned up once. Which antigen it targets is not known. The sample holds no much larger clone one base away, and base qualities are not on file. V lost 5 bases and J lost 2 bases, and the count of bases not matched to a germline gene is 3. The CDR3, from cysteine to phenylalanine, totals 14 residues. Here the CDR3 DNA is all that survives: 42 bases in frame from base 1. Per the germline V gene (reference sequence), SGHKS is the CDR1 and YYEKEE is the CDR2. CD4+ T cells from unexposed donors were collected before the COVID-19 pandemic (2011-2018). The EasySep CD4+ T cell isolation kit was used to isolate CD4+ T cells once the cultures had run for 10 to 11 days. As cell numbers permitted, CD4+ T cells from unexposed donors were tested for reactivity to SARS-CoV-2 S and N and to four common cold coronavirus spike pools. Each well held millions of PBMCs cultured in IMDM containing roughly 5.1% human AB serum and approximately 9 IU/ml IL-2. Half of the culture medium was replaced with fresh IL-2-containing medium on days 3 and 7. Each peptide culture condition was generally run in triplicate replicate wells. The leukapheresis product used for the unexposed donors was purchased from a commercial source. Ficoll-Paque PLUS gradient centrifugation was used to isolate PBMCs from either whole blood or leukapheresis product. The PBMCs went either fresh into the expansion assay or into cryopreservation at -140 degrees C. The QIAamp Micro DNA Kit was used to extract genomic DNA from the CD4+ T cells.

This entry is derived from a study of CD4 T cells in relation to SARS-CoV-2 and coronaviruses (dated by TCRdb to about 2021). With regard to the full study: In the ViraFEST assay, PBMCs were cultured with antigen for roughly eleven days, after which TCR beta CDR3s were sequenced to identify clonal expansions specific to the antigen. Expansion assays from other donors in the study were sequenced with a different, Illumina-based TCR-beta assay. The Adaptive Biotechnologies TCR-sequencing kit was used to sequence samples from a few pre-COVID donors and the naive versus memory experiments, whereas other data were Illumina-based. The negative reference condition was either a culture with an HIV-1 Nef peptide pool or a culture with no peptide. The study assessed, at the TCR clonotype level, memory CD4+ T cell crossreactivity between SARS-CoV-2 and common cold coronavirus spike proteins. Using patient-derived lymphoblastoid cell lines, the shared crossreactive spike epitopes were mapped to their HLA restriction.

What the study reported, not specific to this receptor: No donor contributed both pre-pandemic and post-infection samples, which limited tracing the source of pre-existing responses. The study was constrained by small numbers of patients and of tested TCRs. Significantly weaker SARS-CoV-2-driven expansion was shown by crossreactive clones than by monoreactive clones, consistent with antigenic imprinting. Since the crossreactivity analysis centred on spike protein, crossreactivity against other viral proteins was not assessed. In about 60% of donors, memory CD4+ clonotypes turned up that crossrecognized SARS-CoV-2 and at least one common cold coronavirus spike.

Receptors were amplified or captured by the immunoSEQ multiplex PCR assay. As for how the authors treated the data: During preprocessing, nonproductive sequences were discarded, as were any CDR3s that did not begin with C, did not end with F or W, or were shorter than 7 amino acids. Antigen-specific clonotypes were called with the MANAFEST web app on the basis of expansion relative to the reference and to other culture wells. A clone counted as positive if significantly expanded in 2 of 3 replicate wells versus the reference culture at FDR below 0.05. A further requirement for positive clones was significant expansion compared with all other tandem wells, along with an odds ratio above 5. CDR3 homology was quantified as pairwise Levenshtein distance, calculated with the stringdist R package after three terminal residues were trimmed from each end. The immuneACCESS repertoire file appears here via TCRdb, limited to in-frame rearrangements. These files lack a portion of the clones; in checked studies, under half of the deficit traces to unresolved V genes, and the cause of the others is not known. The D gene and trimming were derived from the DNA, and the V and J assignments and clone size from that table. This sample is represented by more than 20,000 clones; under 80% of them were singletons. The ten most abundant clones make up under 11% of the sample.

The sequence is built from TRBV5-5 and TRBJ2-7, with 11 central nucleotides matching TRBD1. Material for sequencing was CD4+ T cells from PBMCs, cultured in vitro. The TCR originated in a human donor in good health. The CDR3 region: CASRPGQGAYEQYF. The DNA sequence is TGTGCCAGCAGGCCGGGACAGGGGGCCTACGAGCAGTACTTC.